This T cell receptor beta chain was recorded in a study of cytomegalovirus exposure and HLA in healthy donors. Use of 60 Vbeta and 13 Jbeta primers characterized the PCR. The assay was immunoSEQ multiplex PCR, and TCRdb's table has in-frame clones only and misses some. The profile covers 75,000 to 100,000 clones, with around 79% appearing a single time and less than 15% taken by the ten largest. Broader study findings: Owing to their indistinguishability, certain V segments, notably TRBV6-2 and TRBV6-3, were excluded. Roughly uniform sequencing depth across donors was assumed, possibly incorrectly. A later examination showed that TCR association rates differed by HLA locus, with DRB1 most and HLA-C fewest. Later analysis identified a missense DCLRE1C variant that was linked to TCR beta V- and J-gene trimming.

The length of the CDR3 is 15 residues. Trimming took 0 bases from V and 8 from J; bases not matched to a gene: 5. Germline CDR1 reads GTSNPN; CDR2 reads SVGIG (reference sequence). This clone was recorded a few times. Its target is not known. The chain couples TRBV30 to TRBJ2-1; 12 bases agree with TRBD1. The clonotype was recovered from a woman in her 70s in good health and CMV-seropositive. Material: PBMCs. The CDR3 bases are TGTGCCTGGAGTGTAGGGACAGGGGGCAGGTATGAGCAGTTCTTC. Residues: CAWSVGTGGRYEQFF.